Following are 31 T cell receptor beta chains from one sample sequenced in a study of cytomegalovirus exposure and HLA in healthy donors. Researchers ran the PCR with 60 Vbeta and 13 Jbeta primers. The data were produced by immunoSEQ multiplex PCR, yet TCRdb's version contains in-frame clones alone and is incomplete. The sample comprises 150,000 to 200,000 clones, 82% of which are singletons, and around 1.5% rests with the top ten. The sample consisted of PBMCs. These receptors all come from a girl under 18 in good health and CMV-seropositive.

The chain carries TRBV6-6 and TRBJ2-7, with 7 bases matching TRBD1. Trimming cost V 6 bases and J 2 bases; bases outside gene matches: 7. The length of the CDR3 is 14 residues. The germline V gene has CDR1 MNHNY and CDR2 SVGAGI (reference sequence). The CDR3 nucleotides read TGTGCCAGCAGGGAACAGGGGACGGCCTACGAGCAGTACTTC. Its translation is CASREQGTAYEQYF.

The gene calls are TRBV5-6 and TRBJ2-2, with 9 bases that match TRBD1. V trimming: 4 bases; J trimming: 4 bases; junction bases outside the gene matches: 5. Germline V CDR1 and CDR2: SGHDT, YYEEEE. This CDR3 is 15 amino acids long. In DNA form, the CDR3 reads TGTGCCAGCAGCGCCGGGACAGGGAGCACCGGGGAGCTGTTTTTT. Its translation is CASSAGTGSTGELFF.

The genes are TRBV10-2 and TRBJ1-1; D might be TRBD1 (6 bases). The germline CDR1 and CDR2 sequences are WSHSY and SAAADI. The V end was cut by 6 bases, the J end by 1 base, with 15 bases between. CDR3 length: 15 amino acids. The CDR3 DNA follows: TGCGCCAGCAGACCCCCGGGACAACCGAACACTGAAGCTTTCTTT. Its translation: CASRPPGQPNTEAFF.

The chain combines TRBV10-3 with TRBJ2-4, with 8 positions matching TRBD2. Germline V gives CDR1 ENHRY, CDR2 SYGVKD. The CDR3 covers 18 residues. Trimming removed 0 bases from V and 3 bases from J; junction bases left unmatched: 10. The CDR3 spells CAISESRGSAGGKNIQYF. The CDR3 DNA sequence: TGTGCCATCAGTGAGTCTAGAGGTTCCGCGGGGGGCAAAAACATTCAGTACTTC.

CDR3 in amino acids: CASSLYDAEYTNYGYTF. The CDR3, as DNA: TGTGCCAGCAGTCTGTATGACGCGGAATATACTAACTATGGCTACACCTTC. This rearrangement joins TRBV28 to TRBJ1-2; D is ambiguous. V was shortened by 5 bases and J by 0 bases, with 19 bases between the two germline ends. The CDR3 covers 17 residues. Germline V gives CDR1 MDHEN, CDR2 SYDVKM.

The chain couples TRBV10-3 to TRBJ1-2; no clear D gene. CDR3 size: 12 residues. CDR1 is ENHRY and CDR2 is SYGVKD in the germline V gene. V was shortened by 4 bases and J by 4 bases, with 7 bases between the two germline ends. The CDR3 region has the DNA TGTGCCATCAGTGTTGGCGGCTATGGCTACACCTTC. Its translation: CAISVGGYGYTF.

The V and J genes are TRBV10-1 and TRBJ1-3; D perhaps matches TRBD1 (5 bases). This CDR3 spans 16 amino acids. Trimming took off 0 bases at V and 0 bases at J, with 9 bases between the two ends. The germline gives CDR1 WNHNN, CDR2 SYGVQD (reference sequence). This CDR3 reads CASSESPGLSGNTIYF. For the CDR3, the DNA is TGCGCCAGCAGTGAGTCTCCGGGACTCTCTGGAAACACCATATATTTT.

The J gene is TRBJ1-5, the V gene TRBV15; 7 bases match TRBD1. The CDR3 is made up of 15 amino acids. Germline values: CDR1 LNHNV, CDR2 YYDKDF (reference sequence). V gave up 0 bases and J gave up 5 bases; unmatched junction bases: 4. The CDR3 coding sequence is TGTGCCACCAGCAGAGATATGACAGGGTATCAGCCCCAGCATTTT. Translation: CATSRDMTGYQPQHF.

The chain is built from TRBV10-3 and TRBJ2-3; D is unresolved. Germline V lookup: CDR1 ENHRY, CDR2 SYGVKD. The CDR3 loop spans 15 amino acids. The V end lost 0 bases, the J end lost 0 bases, and 7 bases lay between the germline ends. DNA of the CDR3: TGTGCCATCAGTGAGTCGTTCACTAGCACAGATACGCAGTATTTT. This sequence encodes CAISESFTSTDTQYF.

The chain is built from TRBV6-4 and TRBJ2-1, with 11 bases fitting TRBD2. The CDR3 is 16 amino acids. Trimming at V came to 6 bases and at J to 9 bases, leaving 13 bases not matched to a gene. Germline V gene sequence: CDR1 MRHNA, CDR2 SNTAGT. The CDR3 spells CASSRLSGRALGEQFF. CDR3 DNA sequence: TGTGCCAGCAGCCGACTTAGCGGGAGGGCCCTCGGTGAGCAGTTCTTC.

This rearrangement joins TRBV30 to TRBJ2-7; a possible D gene is TRBD2 (6 bases). In germline, CDR1 is GTSNPN, CDR2 SVGIG (reference sequence). The CDR3 is 16 residues long. Between the trimmed V and J ends, which lost 2 bases and 1 base, there was a span of 18 bases. The CDR3 is CAWSPPRTSYSYEQYF. Here the CDR3 DNA reads TGTGCCTGGAGTCCCCCCCGAACTAGCTATTCCTACGAGCAGTACTTC.

This clone was counted between two and nine times. The J gene is TRBJ2-7, the V gene TRBV2; TRBD2 is a possible D gene (6 bases). The CDR3 covers 14 residues. CDR1 and CDR2 (germline): SNHLY, FYNNEI. Trimming cost V 6 bases and J 7 bases, with 19 bases left between them. CDR3 sequence: CASRASTTAGEQYF. For the CDR3, the DNA is TGTGCCAGCAGGGCAAGTACTACGGCGGGGGAGCAGTACTTC.

The rearrangement uses TRBV28 and TRBJ2-1; D call uncertain. CDR3 length: 13 amino acids. Between the trimmed V and J ends, which lost 3 bases and 6 bases, there was a span of 9 bases. The germline V gene has CDR1 MDHEN and CDR2 SYDVKM. This CDR3 is CASSLGLANEQFF. In DNA, the CDR3 is TGTGCCAGCAGTTTGGGCCTCGCCAATGAGCAGTTCTTC. The whole variable domain, remainder taken from reference TRBV28 and TRBJ2-1, is DVKVTQSSRYLVKRTGEKVFLECVQDMDHENMFWYRQDPGLGLRLIYFSYDVKMKEKGDIPEGYSVSREKKERFSLILESASTNQTSMYLCASSLGLANEQFFGPGTRLTVL.

This chain joins TRBV5-1 and TRBJ1-2, with 9 bases identical to TRBD1. Germline CDR1 SGHRS, CDR2 YFSETQ. This CDR3 is 16 amino acids long. The V gene end was trimmed by 3 bases and the J gene end by 7 bases; junction bases not matched to a gene: 13. The CDR3 is CASSSDPGQGKGGYTF. The CDR3 DNA follows: TGCGCCAGCAGCTCAGACCCGGGACAGGGTAAGGGTGGCTACACCTTC. Full variable domain (outside the CDR3, taken from reference TRBV5-1 and TRBJ1-2): KAGVTQTPRYLIKTRGQQVTLSCSPISGHRSVSWYQQTPGQGLQFLFEYFSETQRNKGNFPGRFSGRQFSNSRSEMNVSTLELGDSALYLCASSSDPGQGKGGYTFGSGTRLTVV.

V usage is TRBV30 and J usage is TRBJ1-1; D unresolved. Germline V gene lookup returns CDR1 GTSNPN and CDR2 SVGIG (reference sequence). V was cut by 0 bases and J by 0 bases, with 5 bases left in between. CDR3 length: 13 residues. CDR3 sequence: CAWSVQMNTEAFF. The CDR3 DNA sequence: TGTGCCTGGAGTGTACAGATGAACACTGAAGCTTTCTTT.

In this sample, this clone turned up a few times. This rearrangement joins TRBV5-1 to TRBJ1-5, with 8 bases fitting TRBD1. Germline loops: CDR1 SGHRS, CDR2 YFSETQ. The CDR3 has 14 residues. After removal of 4 bases from V and 7 bases from J, the junction contained 7 bases not matched to a gene. The CDR3: CASSIGQGGQPQHF. The DNA of the CDR3 is TGCGCCAGCAGCATAGGACAGGGTGGGCAGCCCCAGCATTTT.

The count of this clone is one. The chain is built from TRBV10-3 and TRBJ2-1; 7 bases align to TRBD2. The CDR3 consists of 16 residues. Losses at the gene ends were 0 bases for V and 4 bases for J; bases not matched to a gene: 6. Germline-derived CDR1 and CDR2 are ENHRY and SYGVKD. The CDR3 region has the DNA TGTGCCATCAGTGAGTCTACAAGCGGGACGTACAATGAGCAGTTCTTC. The encoded protein is CAISESTSGTYNEQFF.

The V call is TRBV7-3, the J call TRBJ2-7; D gene unclear. This CDR3 region has 15 residues. Trimming cost V 2 bases and J 1 base, with 12 bases left between them. Germline V gene lookup returns CDR1 SGHTA and CDR2 FQGTGA. CDR3 loop: CASSLDGSVSYEQYF. CDR3 in DNA: TGTGCCAGCAGCTTAGATGGCAGCGTATCCTACGAGCAGTACTTC. Based on the CDR3 plus reference TRBV7-3 and TRBJ2-7, the full variable domain is GAGVSQTPSNKVTEKGKYVELRCDPISGHTALYWYRQSLGQGPEFLIYFQGTGAADDSGLPNDRFFAVRPEGSVSTLKIQRTERGDSAVYLCASSLDGSVSYEQYFGPGTRLTVT.

This clone was detected only once. The chain links TRBV28 to TRBJ2-7; D is perhaps TRBD1 (6 bases). The V gene lost 6 bases and the J gene lost 5 bases, with 23 bases spanning the gap. The germline CDR1 and CDR2 sequences are MDHEN and SYDVKM. This CDR3 contains 16 residues. The CDR3 here is CASSSQTGYSYHEQYF. The CDR3, as DNA: TGTGCCAGCAGCTCTCAAACAGGGTACTCCTACCACGAGCAGTACTTC.

The chain links TRBV28 to TRBJ1-4, with 7 bases aligning to TRBD1. From germline, CDR1 is MDHEN and CDR2 SYDVKM. The CDR3 runs to 13 residues. V gave up 8 bases and J gave up 10 bases; unmatched junction bases: 10. For the CDR3, the DNA is TGTGCCAGCTTAAGACAGGGACGGAGAAAACTGTTTTTT. Translation: CASLRQGRRKLFF.

This clone came up once. The gene calls are TRBV19 and TRBJ2-3; the match to TRBD2 covers 8 bases. Germline V lookup: CDR1 LNHDA, CDR2 SQIVND (reference sequence). V trimming: 0 bases; J trimming: 2 bases; junction bases outside the gene matches: 7. There are 17 residues in the CDR3. The CDR3 spells CASSIDLLAGYTDTQYF. The CDR3 DNA is TGTGCCAGTAGTATAGATCTTCTAGCGGGCTACACAGATACGCAGTATTTT.

The V and J genes are TRBV19 and TRBJ2-3, with 7 bases fitting TRBD2. V lost 8 bases to trimming and J lost 2 bases; unmatched junction nucleotides: 4. The CDR3 covers 13 residues. Looked up from germline, CDR1 is LNHDA and CDR2 is SQIVND (reference sequence). The CDR3 sequence is CASAGEYTDTQYF. The CDR3 DNA reads TGTGCCAGTGCGGGAGAATACACAGATACGCAGTATTTT.

This clone was seen more than once but under ten times. The rearrangement links TRBV6-5 to TRBJ2-1; no definite D call. This CDR3 has 12 residues. V was cut by 2 bases and J by 10 bases, with 9 bases left in between. The germline gives CDR1 MNHEY, CDR2 SVGAGI. The CDR3: CASSYDIGEQFF. The DNA of the CDR3 is TGTGCCAGCAGTTACGACATCGGAGAGCAGTTCTTC.

This clone was seen more than once but under ten times. The CDR3 sequence is CASSQEVSPTLLAKNIQYF. In DNA form, the CDR3 reads TGCGCCAGCAGCCAAGAAGTCAGCCCCACACTACTAGCCAAAAACATTCAGTACTTC. J is TRBJ2-4 and V is TRBV4-3; no clear D. Per germline, CDR1 LGHNA and CDR2 YSLEER. Trimming took off 0 bases at V and 0 bases at J, with 18 bases between the two ends. This CDR3 is built from 19 residues.

The rearrangement joins TRBV19 to TRBJ2-7; D perhaps matches TRBD2 (5 bases). The CDR3 length is 12 residues. The germline V and J ends were trimmed by 3 bases and 2 bases, with 5 bases remaining between them. Germline CDR1 is LNHDA and CDR2 is SQIVND (reference sequence). CDR3 sequence reads: CASSIGTYEQYF. The CDR3 DNA follows: TGTGCCAGTAGTATCGGGACCTACGAGCAGTACTTC.

The chain recombines TRBV25-1 with TRBJ1-4; 9 bases match TRBD1. The junction had 11 bases not matched to a gene; V was cut back by 7 bases and J by 14 bases. Germline-derived CDR1 and CDR2 are MGHDK and SYGVNS. The length of the CDR3 is 13 residues. CDR3 coding DNA: TGTGCCAGCATCGGGACAGGGTTTTCTTCGCTGTTTTTT. Protein sequence: CASIGTGFSSLFF.

The rearrangement joins TRBV9 to TRBJ2-1; 8 bases agree with TRBD2. The germline V gene has CDR1 SGDLS and CDR2 YYNGEE. V lost 5 bases to trimming and J lost 7 bases; unmatched junction nucleotides: 14. CDR3 size: 16 residues. DNA for the CDR3: TGTGCCAGCAGTCCCAACCCCGGGACTAGGGTAAATGAGCAGTTCTTC. Protein: CASSPNPGTRVNEQFF.

The chain joins TRBV5-4 to TRBJ2-5, with D perhaps TRBD1 (6 bases). The CDR3 has 16 residues. Germline V gene lookup returns CDR1 SGHNT and CDR2 YYREEE (reference sequence). Trimming took 4 bases from V and 0 from J, leaving 16 bases between them. As DNA, the CDR3 is TGTGCCAGCAGCCTCACACTCGGGGACAACCAAGAGACCCAGTACTTC. Protein: CASSLTLGDNQETQYF.

V and J are TRBV6-4 and TRBJ2-1, with 11 bases lining up with TRBD2. Per the germline V gene, CDR1 is MRHNA and CDR2 is SNTAGT. This CDR3 comprises 15 residues. V gave up 3 bases and J gave up 7 bases; unmatched junction bases: 5. The chain's CDR3 is CASSEASGGSNEQFF. The CDR3 DNA follows: TGTGCCAGCAGTGAAGCTAGCGGGGGGTCTAATGAGCAGTTCTTC.

The V call is TRBV29-1, the J call TRBJ2-7; TRBD1 matches 8 bases. The J segment lost 3 bases and the V segment lost 7 bases, leaving 2 bases of the junction unmatched. This CDR3 spans 11 amino acids. The germline gives CDR1 SQVTM, CDR2 ANQGSEA. Written as DNA, the CDR3 is TGCAGCGCGGACAGGGACTACGAGCAGTACTTC. Protein sequence: CSADRDYEQYF.

This chain links TRBV29-1 with TRBJ2-2, with 7 bases identical to TRBD1. The CDR3 runs 15 residues. V was pared by 3 bases and J by 2 bases, with 6 bases of the junction left unmatched. CDR1 and CDR2 from the germline V gene are SQVTM and ANQGSEA. The CDR3 coding sequence is TGCAGCGTTGACCCCCGGGACAGCAACACCGGGGAGCTGTTTTTT. It yields the protein CSVDPRDSNTGELFF.